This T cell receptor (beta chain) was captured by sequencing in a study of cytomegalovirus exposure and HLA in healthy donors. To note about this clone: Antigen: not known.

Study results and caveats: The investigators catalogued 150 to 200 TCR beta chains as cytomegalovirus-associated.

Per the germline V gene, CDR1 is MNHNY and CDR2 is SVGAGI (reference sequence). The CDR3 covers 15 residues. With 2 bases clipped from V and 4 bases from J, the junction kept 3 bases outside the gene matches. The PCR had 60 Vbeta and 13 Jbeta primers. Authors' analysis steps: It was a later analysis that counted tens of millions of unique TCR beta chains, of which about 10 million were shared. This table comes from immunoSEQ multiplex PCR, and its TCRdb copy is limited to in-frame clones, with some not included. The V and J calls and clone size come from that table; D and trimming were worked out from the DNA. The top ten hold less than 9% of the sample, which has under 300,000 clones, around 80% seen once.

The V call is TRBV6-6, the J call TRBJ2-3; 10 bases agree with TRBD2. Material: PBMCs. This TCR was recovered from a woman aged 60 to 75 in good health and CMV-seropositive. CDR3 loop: CASSYLAGVPDTQYF. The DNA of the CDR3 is TGTGCCAGCAGTTACCTAGCGGGAGTGCCAGATACGCAGTATTTT.